A single sample is the source of the 20 T cell receptor beta chains below, sequenced in a study of CXCR3-negative and CXCR3-positive naive CD8 T cells. The method, 5' RACE with UMI labels, was used to prepare the TRB cDNA libraries. TCRdb reprocessed the 5' RACE reads and reports one entry per CDR3 protein, with no DNA. This sample's table has 150,000 or so distinct CDR3 sequences. Sequences were obtained from naive CXCR3- CD8+ T cells from blood. Described subset: CD45RO-CCR7+CD27+CD95- naive CD8+ T cells lacking CXCR3 (TNR3-). The receptors stem from a human donor in good health. Some clones in this sample may be carry-over from other donors' samples.

This rearrangement joins TRBV20-1 to TRBJ2-1; TCRdb indicates TRBD2, and absent DNA this call remains unverified. The CDR3 runs to 20 residues. Germline values: CDR1 DFQATT, CDR2 SNEGSKA (reference sequence). The CDR3 here is CSARERVFGTSGGAYNEQFF.

The V call is TRBV4-1, the J call TRBJ2-1; no DNA is available, so the TRBD2 call from TCRdb remains unchecked. The CDR3 consists of 19 residues. Germline CDR1 reads MGHRA; CDR2 reads YSYEKL. CDR3 protein: CASSQVGPSGGQAWSEQFF.

The rearrangement links TRBV6-5 to TRBJ2-7; TCRdb indicates TRBD2, and absent DNA this call remains unverified. This CDR3 has 18 amino acids. CDR1 MNHEY and CDR2 SVGAGI come from the germline V gene. CDR3 in amino acids: CASSKLPLLAGNSYEQYF.

The V and J genes are TRBV7-6 and TRBJ2-7; TCRdb outputs TRBD1, but without DNA this stays unchecked. Germline V gene lookup returns CDR1 SGHVS and CDR2 FNYEAQ. CDR3 length: 16 residues. CDR3 in amino acids: CASSLEVGQGAYEQYF.

V usage is TRBV29-1 and J usage is TRBJ1-1. This CDR3 region has 13 residues. The germline V gene encodes CDR1 SQVTM and CDR2 ANQGSEA. CDR3 sequence reads: CSVDGRLNTEAFF.

The chain couples TRBV3-1 to TRBJ2-7. CDR1 and CDR2 (germline): LGHDT, YNNKEL (reference sequence). There are 14 residues in the CDR3. This chain's CDR3 is CASSQTWGLYEQYF.

The chain has TRBV2 and TRBJ2-2; the D call from TCRdb, TRBD1, cannot be confirmed without DNA. Germline V CDR1 and CDR2: SNHLY, FYNNEI. CDR3 length equals 16 residues. CDR3 region: CASSRIFDSGVGELFF.

V usage is TRBV29-1 and J usage is TRBJ2-2. Germline V CDR1 and CDR2: SQVTM, ANQGSEA. The CDR3 runs 12 residues. CDR3 in amino acids: CSVVGTTGELFF.

The J gene is TRBJ2-5, the V gene TRBV6-2 or TRBV6-3; TCRdb outputs TRBD1, but without DNA this stays unchecked. The CDR3 contains 16 residues. CDR1 is MNHEY, CDR2 SVGEGT, per germline. The CDR3 loop reads CASSPYTGRGQETQYF.

The chain combines TRBV20-1 with TRBJ2-5; the TCRdb call, TRBD1, lacks DNA for checking. CDR1 and CDR2 (germline): DFQATT, SNEGSKA (reference sequence). The CDR3 is made up of 13 amino acids. CDR3 protein: CSARDREKETQYF.

The chain combines TRBV7-6 with TRBJ2-3; TCRdb calls TRBD1, which cannot be checked without DNA. The CDR3 spans 15 residues. The germline V gene has CDR1 SGHVS and CDR2 FNYEAQ. CDR3 sequence: CASSEQGSGTDTQYF.

V usage is TRBV28 and J usage is TRBJ2-1. Germline V lookup: CDR1 MDHEN, CDR2 SYDVKM. CDR3 length: 14 amino acids. This CDR3 reads CASSPREALNEQFF.

The chain combines TRBV23-1 with TRBJ2-5; the TCRdb call, TRBD2, lacks DNA for checking. TRBV23-1 is given ORF status, its function remaining uncertain. The CDR3 consists of 15 residues. The CDR3 region is CATGRTSGGQETQYF.

This rearrangement joins TRBV28 to TRBJ2-2. CDR1 and CDR2 from the germline V gene are MDHEN and SYDVKM. CDR3 length: 13 residues. CDR3 residues: CASSDDNTGELFF.

The chain links TRBV29-1 to TRBJ2-7; TCRdb's D call of TRBD1 is untestable without DNA. CDR1 SQVTM and CDR2 ANQGSEA come from the germline V gene. This CDR3 has 13 residues. The CDR3 here is CSVVQGASYEQYF.

The CDR3 is CASSENPTGATEAFF. The chain has TRBV12-3 or TRBV12-4 and TRBJ1-1; TCRdb picks TRBD1, but there is no DNA to check that call. The CDR3 length is 15 residues.

The chain carries TRBV19 and TRBJ2-1; TCRdb designates TRBD2, a call that cannot be tested without DNA. This CDR3 has 17 amino acids. Germline CDR1 LNHDA, CDR2 SQIVND (reference sequence). The CDR3 loop reads CASSMSGGAFSYNEQFF.

This chain uses TRBV5-1 with TRBJ2-7; TCRdb calls TRBD2, which cannot be checked without DNA. In germline, CDR1 is SGHRS, CDR2 YFSETQ. The CDR3 has 15 residues. The CDR3 region is CASSLARLAEYEQYF.

The chain is built from TRBV29-1 and TRBJ2-7; TCRdb designates TRBD1, a call that cannot be tested without DNA. The CDR3 covers 13 residues. Germline lookup yields CDR1 SQVTM and CDR2 ANQGSEA. The CDR3 region is CSVGTRSSYEQYF.

The rearrangement links TRBV28 to TRBJ1-6; TCRdb proposes TRBD1, but this gene call is untestable without DNA. The V gene's germline CDR1 is MDHEN and CDR2 SYDVKM. This CDR3 region has 16 residues. The CDR3 here is CASSFVQGGSNSPLHF.